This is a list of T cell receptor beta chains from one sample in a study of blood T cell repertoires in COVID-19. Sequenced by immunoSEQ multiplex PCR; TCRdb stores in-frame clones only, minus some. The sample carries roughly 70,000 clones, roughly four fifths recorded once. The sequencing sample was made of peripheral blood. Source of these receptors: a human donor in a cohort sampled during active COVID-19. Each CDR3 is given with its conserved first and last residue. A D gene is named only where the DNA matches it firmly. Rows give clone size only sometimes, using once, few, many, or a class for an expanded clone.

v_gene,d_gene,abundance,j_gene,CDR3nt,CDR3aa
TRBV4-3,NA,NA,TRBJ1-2,TGCGCCAGCAGCCAAGATGAGTCGGAGAACTATGGCTACACCTTC,CASSQDESENYGYTF
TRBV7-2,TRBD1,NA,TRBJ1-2,TGTGCCAGCAGCTTGGACAGGGGAAATGGCTACACCTTC,CASSLDRGNGYTF
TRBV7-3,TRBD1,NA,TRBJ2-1,TGTGCCAGCAGCCGGGACAGGGGCAATGAGCAGTTCTTC,CASSRDRGNEQFF
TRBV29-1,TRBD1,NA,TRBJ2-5,TGCAGCGAGGGACAGGGTGGGGGAGAGACCCAGTACTTC,CSEGQGGGETQYF
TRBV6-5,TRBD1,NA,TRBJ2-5,TGTGCCAGCCGTCGGACAGGGACACAAGAGACCCAGTACTTC,CASRRTGTQETQYF
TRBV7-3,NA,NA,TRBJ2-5,TGTGCCAGCAGCTTAGGGCCTGGGGAGACCCAGTACTTC,CASSLGPGETQYF
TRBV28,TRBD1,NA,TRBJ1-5,TGTGCCAGCAACCCTACAGGGGAAGGCTACCAGCCCCAGCATTTT,CASNPTGEGYQPQHF
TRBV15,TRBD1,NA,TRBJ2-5,TGTGCCACCAGCAACTCCCCAGGGGGCGGAGAGACCCAGTACTTC,CATSNSPGGGETQYF
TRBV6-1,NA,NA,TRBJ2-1,TGTGCCAGCAGTGATGGCAGGGTTAATGAGCAGTTCTTC,CASSDGRVNEQFF
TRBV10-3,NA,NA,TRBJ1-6,TGTGCCATCATCTTGGAGGCGAGACGACCCCTCCACTTT,CAIILEARRPLHF
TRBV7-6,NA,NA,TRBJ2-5,TGTGCCAGCAGCTTATCTGCCCCCCCCGCGTCCCAGTACTTC,CASSLSAPPASQYF
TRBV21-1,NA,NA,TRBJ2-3,TGTGCCAGCAGGAGGGATCAGGGGGGCACAGATACGCAGTATTTT,CASRRDQGGTDTQYF
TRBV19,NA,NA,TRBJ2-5,TGTGCCAGTAGTATGAACGGGATTAGGGAGACCCAGTACTTC,CASSMNGIRETQYF
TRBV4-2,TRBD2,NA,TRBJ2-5,TGTGCCAGCAGCCCGACTAGCGGGGAGGGGGAGACCCAGTACTTC,CASSPTSGEGETQYF
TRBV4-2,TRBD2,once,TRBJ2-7,TGTGCCAGCAGCCAAGATTTAACGGGGGGGCTTAGCGAGCAGTACTTC,CASSQDLTGGLSEQYF
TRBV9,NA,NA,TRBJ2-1,TGTGCCAGCAGCCCAGCCCCCCAGGGTGGGCCCCTAAGCTCCTACAATGAGCAGTTCTTC,CASSPAPQGGPLSSYNEQFF
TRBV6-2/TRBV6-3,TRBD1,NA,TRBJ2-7,TGTGCCAGCAGTAGGGACAGAGCCTACGAGCAGTACTTC,CASSRDRAYEQYF
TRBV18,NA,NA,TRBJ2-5,TGTGCCAGCTCACCACGTCTCGGGCAAGAGACCCAGTACTTC,CASSPRLGQETQYF
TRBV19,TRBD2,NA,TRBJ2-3,TGTGCCAGTAGTAGCACTCGGACTAGCGGGGGTCTAACAGGTACGCAGTATTTT,CASSSTRTSGGLTGTQYF
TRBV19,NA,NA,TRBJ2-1,TGTGCCAGTAGTATAAAGGACAGTGCCTACAATGAGCAGTTCTTC,CASSIKDSAYNEQFF
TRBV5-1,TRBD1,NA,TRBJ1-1,TGCGCCAGCAGCCAAGGACAGGGGGGAGGTTTGAACACTGAAGCTTTCTTT,CASSQGQGGGLNTEAFF
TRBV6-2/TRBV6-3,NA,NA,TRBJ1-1,TGTGCCAGCAGTTACTCCAGGGCTACTGAAGCTTTCTTT,CASSYSRATEAFF
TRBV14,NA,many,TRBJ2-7,TGTGCCAGCAGCCAAGCTTACGAGCAGTACTTC,CASSQAYEQYF
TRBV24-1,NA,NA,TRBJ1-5,TGTGCCACGGCGACCAGGGGTAATCAGCCCCAGCATTTT,CATATRGNQPQHF
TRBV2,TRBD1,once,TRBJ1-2,TGTGCCAGCAGGGACGGGACAGGTGACTATGGCTACACCTTC,CASRDGTGDYGYTF
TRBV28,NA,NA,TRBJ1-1,TGTGCCAGCAGTTTATTAGGGGGGGGAACTGAAGCTTTCTTT,CASSLLGGGTEAFF
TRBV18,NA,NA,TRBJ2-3,TGTGCCAGCTCACCTCTGGAGGGGGCGGCAACGCAGTATTTT,CASSPLEGAATQYF
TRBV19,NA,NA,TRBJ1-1,TGTGCCAGTAGTGGACAGATGAACACTGAAGCTTTCTTT,CASSGQMNTEAFF
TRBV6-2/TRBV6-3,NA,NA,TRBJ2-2,TGTGCCAGCAGTGACAGCCCCGGGGAGCTGTTTTTT,CASSDSPGELFF
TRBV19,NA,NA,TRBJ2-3,TGTGCCAGTAGGGTTGCGGGGTCCGATACGCAGTATTTT,CASRVAGSDTQYF
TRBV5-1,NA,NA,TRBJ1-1,TGCGCCAGCAGCTTGAATAACTTAGTAGGGGTTGAAGCTTTCTTT,CASSLNNLVGVEAFF
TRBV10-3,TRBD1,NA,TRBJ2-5,TGTGCCACCGTTGGGACAGGGGAGACCCAGTACTTC,CATVGTGETQYF
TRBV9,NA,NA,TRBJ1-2,TGTGCCAGCAGCGGTGGGGGGTGGACCATACCCCTTGACTATGGCTACACCTTC,CASSGGGWTIPLDYGYTF
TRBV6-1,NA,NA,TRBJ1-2,TGTGCCAGCAGTGAACGGGACTATGGCTACACCTTC,CASSERDYGYTF
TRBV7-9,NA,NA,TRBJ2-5,TGTGCCAGCAGTCAGGCTAATGCTGAGACCCAGTACTTC,CASSQANAETQYF
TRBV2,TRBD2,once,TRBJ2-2,TGTGCCAGCAGTGACGGGCTAGCGGGGGGGCCGTTAAGGGAGCTGTTTTTT,CASSDGLAGGPLRELFF
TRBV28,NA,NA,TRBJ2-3,TGTGCCAGCAGTCTACTTCAGGGGGGATTTTTGTATTTT,CASSLLQGGFLYF
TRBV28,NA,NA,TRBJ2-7,TGTGCCAGCAGGCCCGGACTTTACGCCTACGAGCAGTACTTC,CASRPGLYAYEQYF
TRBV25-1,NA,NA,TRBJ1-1,TGTGCCAGCAGTGACTCCGGGGGGTTCACTGAAGCTTTCTTT,CASSDSGGFTEAFF
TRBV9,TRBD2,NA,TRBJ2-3,TGTGCCAGCAGCGGAGGGACTAGCGCTGGCACAGATACGCAGTATTTT,CASSGGTSAGTDTQYF
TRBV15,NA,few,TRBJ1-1,TGTGCCACCAGCAGGGACAAAGGGGTGAACACTGAAGCTTTCTTT,CATSRDKGVNTEAFF
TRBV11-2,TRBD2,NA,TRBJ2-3,TGTGCCAGCAGCCCGTGGCGGGGGAGGACAGATACGCAGTATTTT,CASSPWRGRTDTQYF
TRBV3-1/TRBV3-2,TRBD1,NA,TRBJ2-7,TGTGCCAGCAGTCCGGGACAGGGAACTTACGAGCAGTACTTC,CASSPGQGTYEQYF
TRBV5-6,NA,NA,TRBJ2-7,TGTGCCAGCAGCTTGGGTGCGAGGAGCTCCTACGAGCAGTACTTC,CASSLGARSSYEQYF
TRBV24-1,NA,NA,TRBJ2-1,TGTGCCACCAGTGAGGGGGCGCAGTACAATGAGCAGTTCTTC,CATSEGAQYNEQFF
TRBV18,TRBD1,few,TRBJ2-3,TGTGCCAGCTCACCGAGGACAGGCCAAGGTAGCACAGATACGCAGTATTTT,CASSPRTGQGSTDTQYF
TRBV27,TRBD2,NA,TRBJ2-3,TGTGCCAGCAGTCCTTATGCGGGGGGAACAGATACGCAGTATTTT,CASSPYAGGTDTQYF
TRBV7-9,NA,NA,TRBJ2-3,TGTGCCAGCAGCTTAGTCGGTTTCTACGGCAGGCGACAAGGAGATACGCAGTATTTT,CASSLVGFYGRRQGDTQYF
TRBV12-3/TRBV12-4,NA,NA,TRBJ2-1,TGTGCCAGCAGCACCTGGGGGCTGGAGCAGTTCTTC,CASSTWGLEQFF
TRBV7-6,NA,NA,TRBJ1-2,TGTGCCAGCAGCTTAGACAGTAACTATGGCTACACCTTC,CASSLDSNYGYTF